A selection of T cell receptor beta chains follows, all from one sample in a study of blood T cell repertoires in COVID-19. The assay was immunoSEQ multiplex PCR, and TCRdb's table has in-frame clones only and misses some. Here the sample spans some 290,000 clones, roughly nine tenths being singletons. Sequencing used peripheral blood. The receptor set was obtained from a woman aged 25 to 39 with COVID-19, enrolled during active disease. CDR3s include the opening cysteine and the closing phenylalanine or tryptophan. D genes are given only for firm matches. Where a row states a size, it is once, few, many or the class of an expanded clone; other rows omit it.

abundance | j_gene | d_gene | v_gene | CDR3nt | CDR3aa
once | TRBJ1-2 | NA | TRBV18 | TGTGCCAGCTCACCAGAGGGAGGGGGCTATGGCTACACCTTC | CASSPEGGGYGYTF
NA | TRBJ2-7 | TRBD2 | TRBV27 | TGTGCTTCCGGGACTAGAGCCTACGAGCAGTACTTC | CASGTRAYEQYF
NA | TRBJ1-2 | NA | TRBV4-1 | TGCGCCAGCAGCCAAGGAGATGGCTACACCTTC | CASSQGDGYTF
NA | TRBJ2-5 | TRBD2 | TRBV10-3 | TGTGCCATCAGTGAGCCGGGGACTAGCGGTAAAGAGACCCAGTACTTC | CAISEPGTSGKETQYF
NA | TRBJ1-2 | TRBD1 | TRBV5-4 | TGTGCCAGCAGCTCCCTGACAGGGTTAGGGGTTGGCTACACCTTC | CASSSLTGLGVGYTF
NA | TRBJ2-5 | TRBD2 | TRBV7-6 | TGTGCCAGCAGCTTAGAGATACTAGCGGGGTCAGGGACCCAGTACTTC | CASSLEILAGSGTQYF
NA | TRBJ2-1 | TRBD1 | TRBV24-1 | TGTGCCACCAGTGATGTACAGGGGAAGAACTACAATGAGCAGTTCTTC | CATSDVQGKNYNEQFF
NA | TRBJ1-1 | NA | TRBV7-9 | TGTGCCAGCAGCCCTACAGCGGGGTCGGACACTGAAGCTTTCTTT | CASSPTAGSDTEAFF
few | TRBJ1-1 | NA | TRBV7-9 | TGTGCCAGCAGCAGCTTACCTTCGGTCAGGGTCAACACTGAAGCTTTCTTT | CASSSLPSVRVNTEAFF
NA | TRBJ1-2 | TRBD1 | TRBV15 | TGTGCCACCAGCGGGACAGGGGAGATGTTGAATGGCTACACCTTC | CATSGTGEMLNGYTF
NA | TRBJ1-2 | NA | TRBV23-1 | TGCGCCAGCAGTCAAAAGCGGCAGGTCGGAAATGGCTACACCTTC | CASSQKRQVGNGYTF
NA | TRBJ2-1 | NA | TRBV30 | TGTGCCTGGAGTTTTCTCGGGGAGCAGTTCTTC | CAWSFLGEQFF
few | TRBJ2-2 | NA | TRBV18 | TGTGCCAGCTCATCACCTCAAGGAGGCGAGGGCGGGGAGCTGTTTTTT | CASSSPQGGEGGELFF
NA | TRBJ1-1 | NA | TRBV7-9 | TGTGCCAGCAGCTTTGCTGATTCGAGGGGACCGGGAGGCACTGAAGCTTTCTTT | CASSFADSRGPGGTEAFF
once | TRBJ1-5 | TRBD1 | TRBV18 | TGTGCCAGCTCATCCGGACAGGCAGTCCAGCCCCAGCATTTT | CASSSGQAVQPQHF
NA | TRBJ1-5 | TRBD1 | TRBV18 | TGTGCCAGCTCACAAGGACAGGGCAATCAGCCCCAGCATTTT | CASSQGQGNQPQHF
NA | TRBJ1-3 | NA | TRBV5-6 | TGTGCCAGCGCTTCCGGGTGGTTCCTCTCTGGAAACACCATATATTTT | CASASGWFLSGNTIYF
NA | TRBJ1-1 | NA | TRBV6-5 | TGTGCCAGCAGCCAACGCGGGATTAGGGGTGAAGCTTTCTTT | CASSQRGIRGEAFF
NA | TRBJ1-4 | NA | TRBV15 | TGTGCCACCAGCAGAGTCCCTAGTGAAAAACTGTTTTTT | CATSRVPSEKLFF
NA | TRBJ2-7 | TRBD1 | TRBV27 | TGTGCCAGCCGGACAGGGAATGGATGGGAGCAGTACTTC | CASRTGNGWEQYF
NA | TRBJ1-1 | NA | TRBV19 | TGTGCCAGTACCCTAGGGAGGGCGGAAGCTTTCTTT | CASTLGRAEAFF
NA | TRBJ1-3 | NA | TRBV30 | TGTGCCTGGAGTGAGGGAGACTCTGGAAACACCATATATTTT | CAWSEGDSGNTIYF
few | TRBJ1-4 | NA | TRBV27 | TGTGCCAGCAGCCCTGGGGGGTTCGAAAAACTGTTTTTT | CASSPGGFEKLFF
NA | TRBJ1-6 | NA | TRBV10-3 | TGTGCCATCAGTGAAACGGGATCACCCCTCCACTTT | CAISETGSPLHF
NA | TRBJ2-3 | TRBD2 | TRBV7-9 | TGTGCCAGCAATCTAGCGGGGGTGAATACGCAGTATTTT | CASNLAGVNTQYF
NA | TRBJ1-3 | NA | TRBV7-9 | TGTGCCAGCAGCTTAGGGTTTGGCGGGTTCTCTGGAAACACCATATATTTT | CASSLGFGGFSGNTIYF
NA | TRBJ1-5 | TRBD1 | TRBV6-5 | TGTGCCAGCAGAAAGGGACAGGGACAGCCCCAGCATTTT | CASRKGQGQPQHF
NA | TRBJ1-2 | NA | TRBV5-4 | TGTGCCAGCAGCTTGGGAACAGGGCAAGGTGGCTACACCTTC | CASSLGTGQGGYTF
NA | TRBJ2-3 | TRBD2 | TRBV3-1/TRBV3-2 | TGTGCCAGCAGCCATATAGCGGGGGGGCGTGGAGATACGCAGTATTTT | CASSHIAGGRGDTQYF
once | TRBJ1-2 | TRBD1 | TRBV6-6 | TGTGCCAGCAGTAGGACAGGGCACCCATATGGCTACACCTTC | CASSRTGHPYGYTF
NA | TRBJ1-5 | TRBD1 | TRBV19 | TGTGCCAGTAGTTGGACAGGGGCTAGCAATCAGCCCCAGCATTTT | CASSWTGASNQPQHF
NA | TRBJ2-1 | NA | TRBV19 | TGTGCCAACCATGGAAGTCGGGTGAACAATGAGCAGTTCTTC | CANHGSRVNNEQFF
NA | TRBJ2-7 | TRBD1 | TRBV9 | TGTGCCAGCAGCGTAGCACAGGGGGACTACGAGCAGTACTTC | CASSVAQGDYEQYF
NA | TRBJ2-7 | NA | TRBV6-7 | TGTGCCAGCATATCACTAGACTCCTACGAGCAGTACTTC | CASISLDSYEQYF
NA | TRBJ2-5 | NA | TRBV7-2 | TGTGCCAGCAGAACCCTACGGGCCCCCCGCGGGGAGACCCAGTACTTC | CASRTLRAPRGETQYF